Listed below are T cell receptor beta chains from one sample, sequenced in a study of OX40 agonist ivuxolimab in advanced cancers. The repertoire was sequenced with immunoSEQ multiplex PCR; TCRdb's copy has only in-frame clones and lacks some. The table shows more than 45,000 clones, with around 82% occurring only once. The specimen was CD4+ or CD8+ T cells sorted from blood, collected in a trial of the OX40 agonist ivuxolimab. The receptors here all came from an adult with an advanced solid tumor such as melanoma, head and neck, liver or kidney cancer. Both conserved end residues are part of each CDR3. D genes are given only for firm matches. Size is stated for part of the rows, as once, few or many counts, or as a class when the clone is expanded.

J gene	D gene	V gene	clone size	CDR3 DNA	CDR3 protein
TRBJ1-4	-	TRBV5-4	-	TGTGCCAGCAGCTTCCATAATGAAAAACTGTTTTTT	CASSFHNEKLFF
TRBJ2-7	TRBD2	TRBV11-1	-	TGTGCCAGCAGCTTAGGGACTAGCGGCTCCTACGAGCAGTACTTC	CASSLGTSGSYEQYF
TRBJ1-1	-	TRBV28	-	TGTGCCAGCAGTTCTCCACACCTTGAAGCTTTCTTT	CASSSPHLEAFF
TRBJ1-5	TRBD1	TRBV6-5	-	TGTGCCAGCAGGGACAGGGACAATCAGCCCCAGCATTTT	CASRDRDNQPQHF
TRBJ2-4	TRBD2	TRBV28	-	TGTGCCAGCAGTCCCGGGGGGGGTCGGGGAAACATTCAGTACTTC	CASSPGGGRGNIQYF
TRBJ1-1	TRBD1	TRBV30	-	TGTGCCTATACAGGGGATTTCACTGAAGCTTTCTTT	CAYTGDFTEAFF
TRBJ1-1	-	TRBV10-3	-	TGTGCCATCAGGCGTATCGAGGGGTTGAACACTGAAGCTTTCTTT	CAIRRIEGLNTEAFF
TRBJ1-1	-	TRBV9	-	TGTGCCAGCAGCGTACAAGGGAACACTGAAGCTTTCTTT	CASSVQGNTEAFF
TRBJ2-2	TRBD1	TRBV7-2	-	TGTGCCAGCAGCTTAGATCGGAACAGGGGGGAAACCGGGGAGCTGTTTTTT	CASSLDRNRGETGELFF
TRBJ2-7	TRBD1	TRBV18	-	TGTGCCAGCTCACCAACCGACAGGGGATCGCGGTTTTTC	CASSPTDRGSRFF
TRBJ2-3	TRBD2	TRBV7-3	-	TGTGCCAGCGCACTACTAGCGGGAGAAACAGATACGCAGTATTTT	CASALLAGETDTQYF
TRBJ2-7	-	TRBV6-1	-	TGTGCCAGCAGTGAGGGGAGTAGCGGAAACTACGAGCAGTACTTC	CASSEGSSGNYEQYF
TRBJ2-5	-	TRBV7-2	-	TGTGCCAGCAGTTCAAAGGGGGGGCAGACCCAGTACTTC	CASSSKGGQTQYF
TRBJ1-1	-	TRBV29-1	-	TGCAGCATGAACTGGGGAAACACTGAAGCTTTCTTT	CSMNWGNTEAFF
TRBJ1-1	-	TRBV30	few	TGTGCCCGGTCGACAGATAACACTGAAGCTTTCTTT	CARSTDNTEAFF
TRBJ2-3	-	TRBV2	once	TGTGCCACGCGACCCTCGGGGGCTGAAACAGATACGCAGTATTTT	CATRPSGAETDTQYF
TRBJ2-5	-	TRBV5-5	-	TGTGCCAGCAGCTTGGGTAGAGCCCGCTGGGAGCAGTACTTC	CASSLGRARWEQYF